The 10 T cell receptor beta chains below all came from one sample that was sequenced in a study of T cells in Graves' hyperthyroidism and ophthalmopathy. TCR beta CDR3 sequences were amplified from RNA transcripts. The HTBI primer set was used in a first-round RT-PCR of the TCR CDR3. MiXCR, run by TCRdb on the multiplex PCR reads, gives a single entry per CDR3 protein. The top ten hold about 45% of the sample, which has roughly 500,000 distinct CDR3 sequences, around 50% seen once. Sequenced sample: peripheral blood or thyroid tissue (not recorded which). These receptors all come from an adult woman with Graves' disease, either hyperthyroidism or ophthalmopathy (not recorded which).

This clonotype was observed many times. The CDR3 DNA reads as TGCAGCGTGGTCAAGGGTGAACCCTACGAGCAGTACTTC. It encodes CSVVKGEPYEQYF. The chain links TRBV29-1 to TRBJ2-7; no clear D gene. The CDR3 runs to 13 residues. Germline loops: CDR1 SQVTM, CDR2 ANQGSEA. Trimming took 6 bases from V and 2 from J, leaving 14 bases between them.

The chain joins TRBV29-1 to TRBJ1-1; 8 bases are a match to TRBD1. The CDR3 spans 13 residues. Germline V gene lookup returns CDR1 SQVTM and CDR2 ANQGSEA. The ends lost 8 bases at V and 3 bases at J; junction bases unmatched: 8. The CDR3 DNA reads TGCAGCTTAGGACAGGGACGGGACACTGAAGCTTTCTTT. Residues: CSLGQGRDTEAFF.

The CDR3, as DNA: TGTGCCAGCATCGACAGGGCTAGCGAAAAACTGTTTTTT. It encodes CASIDRASEKLFF. The J gene is TRBJ1-4, the V gene TRBV7-2, with 7 bases that match TRBD1. Trimming at V came to 7 bases and at J to 8 bases, leaving 7 bases not matched to a gene. CDR3 length equals 13 residues. The germline CDR1 and CDR2 sequences are SGHTA and FQGNSA.

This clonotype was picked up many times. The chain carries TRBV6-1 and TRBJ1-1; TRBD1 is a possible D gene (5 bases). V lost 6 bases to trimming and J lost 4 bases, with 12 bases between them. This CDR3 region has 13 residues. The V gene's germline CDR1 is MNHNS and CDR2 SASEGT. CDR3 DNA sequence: TGTGCCAGCAGCCTCAGGGAGCGCACTGAAGCTTTCTTT. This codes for CASSLRERTEAFF.

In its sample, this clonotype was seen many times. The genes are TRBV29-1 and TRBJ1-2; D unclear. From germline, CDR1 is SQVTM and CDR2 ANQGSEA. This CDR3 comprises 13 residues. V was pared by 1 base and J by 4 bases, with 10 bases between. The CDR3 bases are TGCAGCGTTGAAGGGGGTGAGTTCTATGGCTACACCTTC. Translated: CSVEGGEFYGYTF.

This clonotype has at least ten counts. In nucleotides, the CDR3 is TGTGCCAGTACCCTGGACAGCGTGAATCAGCCCCAGCATTTT. Its protein is CASTLDSVNQPQHF. This sequence joins TRBV19 and TRBJ1-5; a possible D gene is TRBD1 (6 bases). CDR3 length equals 14 residues. V shed 7 bases and J shed 4 bases, with 14 bases lying between them. CDR1 LNHDA and CDR2 SQIVND come from the germline V gene (reference sequence).

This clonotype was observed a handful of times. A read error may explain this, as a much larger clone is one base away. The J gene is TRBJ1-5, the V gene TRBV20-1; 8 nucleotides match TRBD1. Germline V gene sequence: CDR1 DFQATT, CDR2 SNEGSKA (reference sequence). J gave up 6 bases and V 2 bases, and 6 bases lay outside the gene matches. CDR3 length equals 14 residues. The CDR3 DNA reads TGCAGTGCTAGATATTCCCAGGGGGCTCAGCCCCAGCATTTT. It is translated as CSARYSQGAQPQHF.

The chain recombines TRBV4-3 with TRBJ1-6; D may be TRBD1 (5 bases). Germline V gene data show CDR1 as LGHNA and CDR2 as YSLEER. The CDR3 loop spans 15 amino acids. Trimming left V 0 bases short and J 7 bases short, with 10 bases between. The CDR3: CASSQEVWGNSPLHF. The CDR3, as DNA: TGCGCCAGCAGCCAAGAAGTATGGGGGAATTCACCCCTCCACTTT.

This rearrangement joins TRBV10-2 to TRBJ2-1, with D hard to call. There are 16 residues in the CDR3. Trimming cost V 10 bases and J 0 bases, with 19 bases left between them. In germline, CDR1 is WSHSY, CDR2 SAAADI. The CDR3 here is CATADVPTASYNEQFF. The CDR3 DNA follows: TGCGCCACCGCGGATGTTCCCACTGCCTCCTACAATGAGCAGTTCTTC.

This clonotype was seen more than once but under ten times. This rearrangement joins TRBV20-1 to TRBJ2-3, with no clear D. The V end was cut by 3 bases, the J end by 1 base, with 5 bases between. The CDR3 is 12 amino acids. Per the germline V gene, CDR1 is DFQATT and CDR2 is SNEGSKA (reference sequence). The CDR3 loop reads CSASGGTDTQYF. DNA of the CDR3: TGCAGTGCTAGTGGGGGCACAGATACGCAGTATTTT.